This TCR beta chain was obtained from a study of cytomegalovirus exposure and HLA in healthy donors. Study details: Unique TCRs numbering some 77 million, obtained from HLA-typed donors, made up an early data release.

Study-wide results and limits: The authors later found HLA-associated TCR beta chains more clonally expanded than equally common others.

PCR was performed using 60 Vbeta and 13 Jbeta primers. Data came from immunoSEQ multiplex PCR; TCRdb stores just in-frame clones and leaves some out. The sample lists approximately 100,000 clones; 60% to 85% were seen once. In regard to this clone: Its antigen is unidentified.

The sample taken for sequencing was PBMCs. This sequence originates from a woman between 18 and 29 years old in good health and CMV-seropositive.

The DNA of the CDR3 is TGTGCCACCAGCAGGACAGGGGTGAATCAGCCCCAGCATTTT. It encodes CATSRTGVNQPQHF. The J gene is TRBJ1-5, the V gene TRBV15, with 8 bases aligning to TRBD1. V lost 3 bases to trimming and J lost 4 bases; unmatched junction nucleotides: 2. The germline gives CDR1 LNHNV, CDR2 YYDKDF (reference sequence). The CDR3 covers 14 residues.